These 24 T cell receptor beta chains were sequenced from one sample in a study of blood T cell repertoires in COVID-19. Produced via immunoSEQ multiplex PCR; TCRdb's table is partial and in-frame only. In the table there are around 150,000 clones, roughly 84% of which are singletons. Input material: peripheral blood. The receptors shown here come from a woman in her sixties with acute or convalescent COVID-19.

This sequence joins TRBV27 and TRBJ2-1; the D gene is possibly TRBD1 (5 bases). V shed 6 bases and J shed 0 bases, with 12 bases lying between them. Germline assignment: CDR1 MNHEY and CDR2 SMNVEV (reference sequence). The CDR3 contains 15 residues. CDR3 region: CASSRGHSSYNEQFF. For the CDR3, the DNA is TGTGCCAGCAGCCGCGGACACAGCTCCTACAATGAGCAGTTCTTC.

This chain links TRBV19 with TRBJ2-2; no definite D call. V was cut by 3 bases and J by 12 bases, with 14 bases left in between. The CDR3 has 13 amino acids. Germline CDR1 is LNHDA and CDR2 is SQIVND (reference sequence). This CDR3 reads CASSILLFEKLFF. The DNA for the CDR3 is TGTGCCAGTAGTATCCTACTTTTTGAGAAGCTGTTTTTT. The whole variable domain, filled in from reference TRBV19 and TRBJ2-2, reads DGGITQSPKYLFRKEGQNVTLSCEQNLNHDAMYWYRQDPGQGLRLIYYSQIVNDFQKGDIAEGYSVSREKKESFPLTVTSAQKNPTAFYLCASSILLFEKLFFGEGSRLTVL.

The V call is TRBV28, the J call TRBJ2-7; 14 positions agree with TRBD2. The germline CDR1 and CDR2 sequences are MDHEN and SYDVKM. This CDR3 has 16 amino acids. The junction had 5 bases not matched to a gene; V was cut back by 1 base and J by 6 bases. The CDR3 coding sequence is TGTGCCAGCAGTTTATCCGGGACTAGCGGGAGTGGCGAGCAGTACTTC. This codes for CASSLSGTSGSGEQYF.

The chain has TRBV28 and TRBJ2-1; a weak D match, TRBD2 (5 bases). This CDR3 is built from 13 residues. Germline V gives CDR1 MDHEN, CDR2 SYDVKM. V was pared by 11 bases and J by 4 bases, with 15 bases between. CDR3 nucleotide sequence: TGTGCCCTCTCTGGGGAGAAATACAATGAGCAGTTCTTC. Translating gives CALSGEKYNEQFF.

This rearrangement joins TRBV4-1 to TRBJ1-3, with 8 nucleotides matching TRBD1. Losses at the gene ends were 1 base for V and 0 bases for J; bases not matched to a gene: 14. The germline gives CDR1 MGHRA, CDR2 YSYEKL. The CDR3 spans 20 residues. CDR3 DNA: TGCGCCAGCAGCCAAGGGGGACAGGACTATATCGATAACTCTGGAAACACCATATATTTT. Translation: CASSQGGQDYIDNSGNTIYF.

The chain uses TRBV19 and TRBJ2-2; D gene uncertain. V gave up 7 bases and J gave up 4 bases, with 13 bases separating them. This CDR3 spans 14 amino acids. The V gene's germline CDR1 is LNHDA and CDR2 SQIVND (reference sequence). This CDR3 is CASKSQARTGELFF. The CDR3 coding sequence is TGTGCCAGTAAGTCCCAGGCCCGCACCGGGGAGCTGTTTTTT.

The CDR3 bases are TGTGCCAGCAGCTCCGGGACAGGGGGCCGAGGTACCTATGGCTACACCTTC. Translating it yields CASSSGTGGRGTYGYTF. V usage is TRBV7-9 and J usage is TRBJ1-2, with TRBD1 matching over 12 bases. Unmatched junction bases numbered 10, after V lost 4 bases and J lost 4 bases. The CDR3 is 17 amino acids. Germline V CDR1 and CDR2: SEHNR, FQNEAQ (reference sequence).

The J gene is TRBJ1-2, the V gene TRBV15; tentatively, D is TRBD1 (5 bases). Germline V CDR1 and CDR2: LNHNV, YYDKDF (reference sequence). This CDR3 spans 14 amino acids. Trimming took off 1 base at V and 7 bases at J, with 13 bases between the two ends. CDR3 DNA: TGTGCCACCAGCAGAGTTGAACCCAGGGTTGGCTACACCTTC. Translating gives CATSRVEPRVGYTF.

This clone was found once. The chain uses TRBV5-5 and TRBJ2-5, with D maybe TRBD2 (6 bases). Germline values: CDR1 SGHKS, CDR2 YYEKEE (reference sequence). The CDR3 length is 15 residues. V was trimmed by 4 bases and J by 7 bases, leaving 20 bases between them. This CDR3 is CASSPGPHKEGTQYF. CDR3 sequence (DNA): TGTGCCAGCAGCCCAGGGCCCCATAAGGAGGGGACCCAGTACTTC. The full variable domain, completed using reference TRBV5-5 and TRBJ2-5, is DAGVTQSPTHLIKTRGQQVTLRCSPISGHKSVSWYQQVLGQGPQFIFQYYEKEERGRGNFPDRFSARQFPNYSSELNVNALLLGDSALYLCASSPGPHKEGTQYFGPGTRLLVL.

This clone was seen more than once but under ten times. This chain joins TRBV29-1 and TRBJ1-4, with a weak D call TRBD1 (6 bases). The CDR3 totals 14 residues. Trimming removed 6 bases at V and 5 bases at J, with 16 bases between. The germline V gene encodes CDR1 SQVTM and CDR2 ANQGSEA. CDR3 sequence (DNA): TGCAGCGTCCACGAAGGGGGTATCAATGAAAAACTGTTTTTT. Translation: CSVHEGGINEKLFF.

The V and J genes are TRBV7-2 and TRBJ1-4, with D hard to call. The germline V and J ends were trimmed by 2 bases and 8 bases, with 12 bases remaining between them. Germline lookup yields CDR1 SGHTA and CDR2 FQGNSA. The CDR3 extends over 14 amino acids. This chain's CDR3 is CASSLPGRGEKLFF. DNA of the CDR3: TGTGCCAGCAGCTTACCGGGTCGAGGGGAAAAACTGTTTTTT.

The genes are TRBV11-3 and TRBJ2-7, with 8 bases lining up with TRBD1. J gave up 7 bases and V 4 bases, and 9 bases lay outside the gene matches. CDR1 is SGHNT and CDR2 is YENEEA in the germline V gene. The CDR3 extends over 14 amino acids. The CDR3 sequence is CASSSRTGPEEQYF. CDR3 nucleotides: TGTGCCAGCAGCTCTCGGACAGGGCCGGAAGAGCAGTACTTC. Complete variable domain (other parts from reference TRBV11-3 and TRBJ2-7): EAGVVQSPRYKIIEKKQPVAFWCNPISGHNTLYWYLQNLGQGPELLIRYENEEAVDDSQLPKDRFSAERLKGVDSTLKIQPAELGDSAVYLCASSSRTGPEEQYFGPGTRLTVT.

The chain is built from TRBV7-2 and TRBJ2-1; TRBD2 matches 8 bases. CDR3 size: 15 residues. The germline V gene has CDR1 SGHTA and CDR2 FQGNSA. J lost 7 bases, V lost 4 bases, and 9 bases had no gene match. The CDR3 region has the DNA TGTGCCAGCAGCTCTTATAGCGGGAAGAGGAATGAGCAGTTCTTC. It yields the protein CASSSYSGKRNEQFF.

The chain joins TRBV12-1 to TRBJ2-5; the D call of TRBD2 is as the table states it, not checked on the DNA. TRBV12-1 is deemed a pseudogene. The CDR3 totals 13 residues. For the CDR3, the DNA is TGTGCCAGCAGCTTCGGGTTTCTCGAGACCCAGTACTTC. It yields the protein CASSFGFLETQYF.

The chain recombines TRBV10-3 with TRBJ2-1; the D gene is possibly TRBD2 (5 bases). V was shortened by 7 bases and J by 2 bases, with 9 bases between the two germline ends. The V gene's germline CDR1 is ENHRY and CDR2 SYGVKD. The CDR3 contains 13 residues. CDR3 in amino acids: CAITSGTYNEQFF. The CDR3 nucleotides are TGTGCCATCACAAGCGGCACCTACAATGAGCAGTTCTTC.

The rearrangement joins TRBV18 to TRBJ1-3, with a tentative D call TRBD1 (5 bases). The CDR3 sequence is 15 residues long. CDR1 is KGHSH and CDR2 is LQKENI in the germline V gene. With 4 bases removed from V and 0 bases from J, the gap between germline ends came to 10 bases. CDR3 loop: CASSHPDSSGNTIYF. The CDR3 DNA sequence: TGTGCCAGCTCACACCCCGACAGCTCTGGAAACACCATATATTTT.

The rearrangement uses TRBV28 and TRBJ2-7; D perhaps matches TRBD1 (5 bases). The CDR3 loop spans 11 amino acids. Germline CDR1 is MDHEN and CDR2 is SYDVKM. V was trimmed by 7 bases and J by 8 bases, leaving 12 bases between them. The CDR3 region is CASTLRDQQYF. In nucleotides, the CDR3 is TGTGCCAGCACTCTCAGGGATCAGCAGTACTTC.

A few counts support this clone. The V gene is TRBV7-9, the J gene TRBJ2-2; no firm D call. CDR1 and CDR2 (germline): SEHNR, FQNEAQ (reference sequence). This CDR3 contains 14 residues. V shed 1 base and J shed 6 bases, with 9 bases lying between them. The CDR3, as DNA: TGTGCCAGCAGCTTAGGGCCGCCCGCCGGGGAGCTGTTTTTT. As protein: CASSLGPPAGELFF.

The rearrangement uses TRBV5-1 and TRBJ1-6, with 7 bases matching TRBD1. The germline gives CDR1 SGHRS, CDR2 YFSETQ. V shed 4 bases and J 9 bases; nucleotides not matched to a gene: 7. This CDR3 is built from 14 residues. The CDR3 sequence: CASSLDRVPSPLHF. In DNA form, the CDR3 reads TGCGCCAGCAGCCTAGACAGGGTGCCTTCACCCCTCCACTTT.

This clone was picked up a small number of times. The CDR3 spells CATGLGGFPATNEKLFF. DNA for the CDR3: TGTGCCACCGGCTTGGGGGGGTTCCCTGCAACTAATGAAAAACTGTTTTTT. The chain employs TRBV24-1 and TRBJ1-4, with D perhaps matching TRBD1 (5 bases). CDR1 and CDR2 (germline): KGHDR, SFDVKD. There are 17 residues in the CDR3. The V end lost 9 bases, the J end lost 0 bases, and 19 bases lay between the germline ends.

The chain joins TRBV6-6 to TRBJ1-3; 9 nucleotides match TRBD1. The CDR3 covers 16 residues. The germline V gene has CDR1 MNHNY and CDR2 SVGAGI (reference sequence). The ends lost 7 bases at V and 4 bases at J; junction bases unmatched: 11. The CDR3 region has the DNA TGTGCCAGCAATCAACTCGACAGGGGGAGAGGAAACACCATATATTTT. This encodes CASNQLDRGRGNTIYF.

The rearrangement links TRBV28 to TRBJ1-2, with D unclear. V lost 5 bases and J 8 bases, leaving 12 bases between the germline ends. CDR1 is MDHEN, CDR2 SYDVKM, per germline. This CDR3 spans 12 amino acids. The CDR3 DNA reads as TGTGCCAGCAGTCCAGAGGCGAGAGGCTACACCTTC. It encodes CASSPEARGYTF.

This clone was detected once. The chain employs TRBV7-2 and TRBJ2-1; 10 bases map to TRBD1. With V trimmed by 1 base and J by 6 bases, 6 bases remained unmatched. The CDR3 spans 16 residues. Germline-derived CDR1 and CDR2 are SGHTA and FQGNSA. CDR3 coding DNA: TGTGCCAGCAGCTTAGAGGACCGGGACAGGGGCAATGAGCAGTTCTTC. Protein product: CASSLEDRDRGNEQFF.

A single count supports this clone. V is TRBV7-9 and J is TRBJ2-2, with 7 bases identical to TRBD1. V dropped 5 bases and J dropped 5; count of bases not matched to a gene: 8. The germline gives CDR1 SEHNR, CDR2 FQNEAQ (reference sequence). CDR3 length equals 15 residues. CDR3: CASSVETGDTGELFF. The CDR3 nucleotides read TGTGCCAGCAGCGTAGAAACAGGGGATACCGGGGAGCTGTTTTTT. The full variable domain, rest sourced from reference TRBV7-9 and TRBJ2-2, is DTGVSQNPRHKITKRGQNVTFRCDPISEHNRLYWYRQTLGQGPEFLTYFQNEAQLEKSRLLSDRFSAERPKGSFSTLEIQRTEQGDSAMYLCASSVETGDTGELFFGEGSRLTVL.